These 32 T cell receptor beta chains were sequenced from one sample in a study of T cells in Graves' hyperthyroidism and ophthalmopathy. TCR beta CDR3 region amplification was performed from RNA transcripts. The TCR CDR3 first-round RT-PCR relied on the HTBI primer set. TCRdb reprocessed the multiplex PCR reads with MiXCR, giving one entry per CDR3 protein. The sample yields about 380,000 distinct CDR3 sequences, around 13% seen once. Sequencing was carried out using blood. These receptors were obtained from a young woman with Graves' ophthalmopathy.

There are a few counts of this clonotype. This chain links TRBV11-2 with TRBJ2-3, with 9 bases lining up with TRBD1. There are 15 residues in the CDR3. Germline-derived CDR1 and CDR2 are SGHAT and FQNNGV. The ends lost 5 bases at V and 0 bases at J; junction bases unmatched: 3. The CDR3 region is CASSRGQGSTDTQYF. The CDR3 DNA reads TGTGCCAGCAGCCGGGGACAGGGTAGCACAGATACGCAGTATTTT.

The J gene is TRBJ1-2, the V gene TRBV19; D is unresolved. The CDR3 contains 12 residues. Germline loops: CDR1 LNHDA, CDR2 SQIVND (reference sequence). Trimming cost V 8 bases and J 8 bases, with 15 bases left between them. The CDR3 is CASLDVVFGYTF. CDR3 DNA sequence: TGTGCCAGTCTTGATGTGGTGTTCGGCTACACCTTC.

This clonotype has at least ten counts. This chain's CDR3 is CSARARGGRTDTQYF. CDR3 bases: TGCAGTGCTAGAGCTCGGGGGGGCCGTACAGATACGCAGTATTTT. The genes are TRBV20-1 and TRBJ2-3, with TRBD2 identical over 8 bases. The CDR3 spans 15 residues. Unmatched junction bases numbered 6, after V lost 1 base and J lost 3 bases. Germline V gene data show CDR1 as DFQATT and CDR2 as SNEGSKA (reference sequence).

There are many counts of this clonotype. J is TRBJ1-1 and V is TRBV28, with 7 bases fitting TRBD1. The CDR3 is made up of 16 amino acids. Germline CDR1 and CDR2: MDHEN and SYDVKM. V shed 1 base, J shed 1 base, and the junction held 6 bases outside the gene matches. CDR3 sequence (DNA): TGTGCCAGCAGTTTATTGTCGGGACAGAAGAACACTGAAGCTTTCTTT. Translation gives CASSLLSGQKNTEAFF. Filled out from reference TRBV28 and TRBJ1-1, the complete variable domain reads DVKVTQSSRYLVKRTGEKVFLECVQDMDHENMFWYRQDPGLGLRLIYFSYDVKMKEKGDIPEGYSVSREKKERFSLILESASTNQTSMYLCASSLLSGQKNTEAFFGQGTRLTVV.

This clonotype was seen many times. Here the CDR3 reads CASSLSSSGGEYEQYF. The CDR3 nucleotides read TGTGCCAGCAGCTTATCCTCTTCAGGGGGCGAGTACGAGCAGTACTTC. This chain links TRBV11-3 with TRBJ2-7, with 8 bases that match TRBD1. The CDR3 spans 16 residues. V lost 2 bases, J lost 4 bases, and 10 bases stayed unmatched. Germline V gene sequence: CDR1 SGHNT, CDR2 YENEEA.

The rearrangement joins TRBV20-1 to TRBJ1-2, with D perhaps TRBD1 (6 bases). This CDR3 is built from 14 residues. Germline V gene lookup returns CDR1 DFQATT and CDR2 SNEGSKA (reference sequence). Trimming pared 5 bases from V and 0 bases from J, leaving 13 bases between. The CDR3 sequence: CSAFPDSSNYGYTF. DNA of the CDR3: TGCAGTGCTTTCCCGGACAGTTCTAACTATGGCTACACCTTC.

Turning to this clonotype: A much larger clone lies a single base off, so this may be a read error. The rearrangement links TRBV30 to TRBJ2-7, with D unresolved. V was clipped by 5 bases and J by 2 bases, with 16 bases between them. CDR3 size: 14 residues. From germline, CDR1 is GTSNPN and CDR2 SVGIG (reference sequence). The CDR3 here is CAWGSPRFAYEQYF. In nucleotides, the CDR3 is TGTGCCTGGGGTTCGCCCAGGTTCGCCTACGAGCAGTACTTC.

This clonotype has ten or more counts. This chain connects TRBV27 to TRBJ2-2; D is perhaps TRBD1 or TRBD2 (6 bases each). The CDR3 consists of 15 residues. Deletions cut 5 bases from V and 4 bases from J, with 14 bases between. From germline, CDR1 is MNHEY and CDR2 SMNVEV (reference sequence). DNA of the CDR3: TGTGCCAGCAGTGGACGGGGGCCGGGCACCGGGGAGCTGTTTTTT. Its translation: CASSGRGPGTGELFF.

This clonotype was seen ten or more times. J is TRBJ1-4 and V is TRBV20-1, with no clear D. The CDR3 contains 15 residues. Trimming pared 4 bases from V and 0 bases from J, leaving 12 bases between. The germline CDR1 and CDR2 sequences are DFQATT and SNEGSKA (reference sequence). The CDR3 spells CSATFPRATNEKLFF. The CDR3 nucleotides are TGCAGTGCTACCTTTCCCAGAGCAACTAATGAAAAACTGTTTTTT.

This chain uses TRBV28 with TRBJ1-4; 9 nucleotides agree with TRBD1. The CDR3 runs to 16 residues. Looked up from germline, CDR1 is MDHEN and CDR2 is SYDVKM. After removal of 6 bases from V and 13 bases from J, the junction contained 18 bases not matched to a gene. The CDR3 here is CASSPPGGTGLLRLFF. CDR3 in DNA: TGTGCCAGCAGCCCCCCAGGTGGGACAGGGTTATTGAGACTGTTTTTT.

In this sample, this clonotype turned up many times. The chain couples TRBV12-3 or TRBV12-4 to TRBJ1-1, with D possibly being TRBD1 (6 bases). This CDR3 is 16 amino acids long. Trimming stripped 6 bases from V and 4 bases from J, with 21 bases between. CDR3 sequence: CASRLGTLGGPTEAFF. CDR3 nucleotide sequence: TGTGCCAGCAGGCTAGGGACCCTCGGGGGCCCCACTGAAGCTTTCTTT.

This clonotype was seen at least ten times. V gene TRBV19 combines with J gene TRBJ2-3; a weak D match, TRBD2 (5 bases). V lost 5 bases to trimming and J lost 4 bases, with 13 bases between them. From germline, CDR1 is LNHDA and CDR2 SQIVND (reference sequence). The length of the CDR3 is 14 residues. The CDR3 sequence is CASSVQISADTQYF. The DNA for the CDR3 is TGTGCCAGTAGTGTGCAGATTAGCGCAGATACGCAGTATTTT.

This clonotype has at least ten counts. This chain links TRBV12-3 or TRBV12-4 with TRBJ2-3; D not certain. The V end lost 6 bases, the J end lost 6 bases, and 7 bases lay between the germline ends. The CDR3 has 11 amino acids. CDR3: CASRELDTQYF. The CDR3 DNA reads TGTGCCAGCAGGGAACTTGATACGCAGTATTTT.

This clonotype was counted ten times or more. Here the CDR3 reads CASRGTVSGYTF. The CDR3 nucleotides are TGTGCCAGTAGGGGGACAGTCAGTGGCTACACCTTC. The chain recombines TRBV2 with TRBJ1-2; 7 positions agree with TRBD1. Germline values: CDR1 SNHLY, CDR2 FYNNEI. This CDR3 has 12 residues. V lost 9 bases to trimming and J lost 7 bases; unmatched junction nucleotides: 8.

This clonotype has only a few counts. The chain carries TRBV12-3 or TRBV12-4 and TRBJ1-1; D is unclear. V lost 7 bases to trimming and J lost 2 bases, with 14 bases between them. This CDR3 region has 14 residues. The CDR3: CASTPHGTNTEAFF. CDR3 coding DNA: TGTGCCAGCACCCCCCACGGCACAAACACTGAAGCTTTCTTT.

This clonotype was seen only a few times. CDR3: CASRGDRTNYGYTF. CDR3 in DNA: TGTGCCAGTAGAGGCGACAGGACTAACTATGGCTACACCTTC. This chain uses TRBV19 with TRBJ1-2, with TRBD1 as a possible D gene (6 bases). V gave up 6 bases and J gave up 0 bases, with 11 bases separating them. In germline, CDR1 is LNHDA, CDR2 SQIVND (reference sequence). The CDR3 runs to 14 residues.

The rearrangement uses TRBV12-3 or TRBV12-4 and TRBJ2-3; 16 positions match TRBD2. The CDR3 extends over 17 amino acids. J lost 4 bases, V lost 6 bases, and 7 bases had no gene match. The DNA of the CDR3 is TGTGCCAGCAGCCTTGGGACTAGCGGGGGGGCCGCAGATACGCAGTATTTT. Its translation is CASSLGTSGGAADTQYF.

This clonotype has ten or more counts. CDR3 in DNA: TGTGCCTGGAGTAACAGGGTTGGGGAGCTGTTTTTT. Protein sequence: CAWSNRVGELFF. The gene calls are TRBV30 and TRBJ2-2; D possibly corresponds to TRBD1 (6 bases). The CDR3 has 12 residues. V was shortened by 2 bases and J by 8 bases, with 9 bases between the two germline ends. Looked up from germline, CDR1 is GTSNPN and CDR2 is SVGIG (reference sequence).

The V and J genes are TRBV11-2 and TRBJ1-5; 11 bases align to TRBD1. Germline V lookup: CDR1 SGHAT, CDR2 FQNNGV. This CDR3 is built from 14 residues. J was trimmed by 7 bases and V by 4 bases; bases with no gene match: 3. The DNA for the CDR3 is TGTGCCAGCAGCTATGGGACAGGGGGGCAGCCCCAGCATTTT. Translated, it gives CASSYGTGGQPQHF.

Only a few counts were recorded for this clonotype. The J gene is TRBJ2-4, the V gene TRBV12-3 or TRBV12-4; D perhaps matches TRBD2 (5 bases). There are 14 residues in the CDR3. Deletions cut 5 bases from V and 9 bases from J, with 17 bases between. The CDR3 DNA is TGTGCCAGCAGTCAAGGGAGTTTGGCTAGCATTCAGTACTTC. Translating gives CASSQGSLASIQYF.

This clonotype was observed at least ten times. CDR3: CASSLDHGYEQYF. For the CDR3, the DNA is TGTGCCAGCAGCTTAGATCATGGGTACGAGCAGTACTTC. The chain has TRBV11-3 and TRBJ2-7; D unclear. The germline V gene has CDR1 SGHNT and CDR2 YENEEA. Trimming left V 0 bases short and J 4 bases short, with 7 bases between. CDR3 length: 13 residues.

As DNA, the CDR3 is TGTGCCAGCAGTTACTCCCAGGGGAACGAGCAGTACTTC. Protein: CASSYSQGNEQYF. The gene calls are TRBV6-5 and TRBJ2-7, with TRBD1 as a possible D gene (6 bases). CDR3 length: 13 amino acids. The germline V gene has CDR1 MNHEY and CDR2 SVGAGI. V was shortened by 0 bases and J by 5 bases, with 8 bases between the two germline ends.

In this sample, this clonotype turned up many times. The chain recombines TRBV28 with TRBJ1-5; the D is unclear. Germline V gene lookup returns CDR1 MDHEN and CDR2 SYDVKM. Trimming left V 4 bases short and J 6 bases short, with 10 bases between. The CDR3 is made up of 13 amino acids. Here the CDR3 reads CASSYYSSQPQHF. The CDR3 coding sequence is TGTGCCAGCAGTTATTATAGCTCTCAGCCCCAGCATTTT.

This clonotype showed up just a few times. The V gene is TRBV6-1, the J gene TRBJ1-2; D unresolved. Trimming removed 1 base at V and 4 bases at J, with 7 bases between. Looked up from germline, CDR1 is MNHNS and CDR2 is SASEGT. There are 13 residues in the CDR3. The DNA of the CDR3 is TGTGCCAGCAGTGAAGGGGGTGCCTATGGCTACACCTTC. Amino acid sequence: CASSEGGAYGYTF.

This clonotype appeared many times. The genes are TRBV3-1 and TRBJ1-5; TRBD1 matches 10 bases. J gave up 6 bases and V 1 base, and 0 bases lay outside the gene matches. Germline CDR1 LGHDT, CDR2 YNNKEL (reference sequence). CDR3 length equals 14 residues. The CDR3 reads CASSQGTGGQPQHF. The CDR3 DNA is TGTGCCAGCAGCCAAGGGACAGGGGGTCAGCCCCAGCATTTT.

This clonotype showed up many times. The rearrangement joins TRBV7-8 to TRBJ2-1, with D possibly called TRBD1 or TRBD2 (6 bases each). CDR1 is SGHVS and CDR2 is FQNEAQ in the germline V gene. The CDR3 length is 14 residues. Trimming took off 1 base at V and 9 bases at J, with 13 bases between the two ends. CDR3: CASSLGGGGSEQFF. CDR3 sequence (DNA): TGTGCCAGCAGCTTAGGAGGAGGGGGTAGTGAGCAGTTCTTC.

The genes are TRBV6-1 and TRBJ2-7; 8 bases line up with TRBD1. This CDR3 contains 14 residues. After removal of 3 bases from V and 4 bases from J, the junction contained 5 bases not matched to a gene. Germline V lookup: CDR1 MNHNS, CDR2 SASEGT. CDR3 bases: TGTGCCAGCAGTGAGACTACAGGGGGGTACGAGCAGTACTTC. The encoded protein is CASSETTGGYEQYF.

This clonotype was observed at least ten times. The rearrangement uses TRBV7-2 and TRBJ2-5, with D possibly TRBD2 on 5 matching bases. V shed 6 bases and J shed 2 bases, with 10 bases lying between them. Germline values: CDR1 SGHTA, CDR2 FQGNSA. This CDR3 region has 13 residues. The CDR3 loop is CASRGRGQETQYF. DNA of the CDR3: TGTGCCAGCAGAGGACGGGGACAAGAGACCCAGTACTTC.

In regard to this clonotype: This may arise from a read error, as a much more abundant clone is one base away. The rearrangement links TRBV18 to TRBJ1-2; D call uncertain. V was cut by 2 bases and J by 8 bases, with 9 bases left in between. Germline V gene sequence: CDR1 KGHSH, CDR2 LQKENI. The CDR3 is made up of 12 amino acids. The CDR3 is CASSPAGLGYTF. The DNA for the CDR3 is TGTGCCAGCTCACCAGCTGGGTTAGGCTACACCTTC.

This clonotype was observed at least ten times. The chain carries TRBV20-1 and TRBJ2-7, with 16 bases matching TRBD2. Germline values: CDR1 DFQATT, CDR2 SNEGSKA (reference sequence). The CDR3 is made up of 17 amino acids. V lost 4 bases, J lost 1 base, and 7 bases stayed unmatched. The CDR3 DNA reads TGCAGTGCTACCCCCGGGACTAGCGGGGGGGCGTCCTACGAGCAGTACTTC. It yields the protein CSATPGTSGGASYEQYF.

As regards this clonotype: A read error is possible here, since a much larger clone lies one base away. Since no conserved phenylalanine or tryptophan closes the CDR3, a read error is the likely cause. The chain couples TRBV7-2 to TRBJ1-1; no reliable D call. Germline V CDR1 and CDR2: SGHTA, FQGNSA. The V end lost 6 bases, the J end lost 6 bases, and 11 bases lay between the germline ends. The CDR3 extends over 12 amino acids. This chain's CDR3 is CASRLTRAEAFL. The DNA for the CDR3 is TGTGCCAGCAGGCTTACTAGGGCTGAAGCTTTCCTT.

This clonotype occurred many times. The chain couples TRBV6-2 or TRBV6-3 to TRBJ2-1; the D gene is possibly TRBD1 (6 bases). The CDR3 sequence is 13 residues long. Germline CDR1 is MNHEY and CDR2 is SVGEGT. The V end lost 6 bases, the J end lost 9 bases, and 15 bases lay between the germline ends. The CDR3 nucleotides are TGTGCCAGCAGCTACAGGGCCCTGCCTGAGCAGTTCTTC. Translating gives CASSYRALPEQFF.